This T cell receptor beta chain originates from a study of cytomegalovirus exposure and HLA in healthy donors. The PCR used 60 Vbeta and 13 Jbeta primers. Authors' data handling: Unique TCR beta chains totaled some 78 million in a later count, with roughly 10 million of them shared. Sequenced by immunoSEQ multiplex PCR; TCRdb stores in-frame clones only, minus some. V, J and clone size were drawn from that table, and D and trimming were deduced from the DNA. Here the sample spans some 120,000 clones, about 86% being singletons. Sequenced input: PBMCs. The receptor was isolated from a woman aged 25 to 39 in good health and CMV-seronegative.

CDR3 nucleotide sequence: TGTGCCAGCAGTTACGCAGGGCGAGTCGATGAAAAACTGTTTTTT. Its protein is CASSYAGRVDEKLFF. The chain employs TRBV28 and TRBJ1-4; maybe TRBD1 (5 bases). V lost 4 bases to trimming and J lost 6 bases, with 15 bases between them. Germline loops: CDR1 MDHEN, CDR2 SYDVKM. The CDR3 runs to 15 residues.